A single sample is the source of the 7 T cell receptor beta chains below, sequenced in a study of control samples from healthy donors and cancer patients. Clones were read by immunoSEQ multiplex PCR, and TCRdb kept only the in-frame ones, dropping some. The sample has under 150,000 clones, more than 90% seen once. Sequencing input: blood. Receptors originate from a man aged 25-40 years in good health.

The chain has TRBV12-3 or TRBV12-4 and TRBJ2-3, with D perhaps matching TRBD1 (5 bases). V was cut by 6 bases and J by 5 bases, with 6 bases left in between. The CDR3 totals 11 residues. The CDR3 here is CASSRVDTQYF. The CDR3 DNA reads TGTGCCAGCAGCAGGGTAGATACGCAGTATTTT.

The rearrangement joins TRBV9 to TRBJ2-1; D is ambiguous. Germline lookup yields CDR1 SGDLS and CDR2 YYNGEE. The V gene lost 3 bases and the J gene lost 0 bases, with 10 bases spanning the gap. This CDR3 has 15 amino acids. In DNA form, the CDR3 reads TGTGCCAGCAGCGGCTTCCAGAGCTCCTACAATGAGCAGTTCTTC. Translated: CASSGFQSSYNEQFF.

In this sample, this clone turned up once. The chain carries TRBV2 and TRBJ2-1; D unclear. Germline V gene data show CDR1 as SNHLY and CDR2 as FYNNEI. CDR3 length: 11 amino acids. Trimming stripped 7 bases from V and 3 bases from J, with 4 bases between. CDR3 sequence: CASILYNEQFF. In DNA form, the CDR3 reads TGTGCCAGCATACTCTACAATGAGCAGTTCTTC.

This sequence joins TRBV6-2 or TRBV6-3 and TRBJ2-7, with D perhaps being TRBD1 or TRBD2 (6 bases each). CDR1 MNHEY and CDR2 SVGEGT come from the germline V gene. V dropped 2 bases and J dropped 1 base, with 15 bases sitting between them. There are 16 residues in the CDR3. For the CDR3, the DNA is TGTGCCAGCAGTTACGACGGGGGCGCCTTGTCCTACGAGCAGTACTTC. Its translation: CASSYDGGALSYEQYF.

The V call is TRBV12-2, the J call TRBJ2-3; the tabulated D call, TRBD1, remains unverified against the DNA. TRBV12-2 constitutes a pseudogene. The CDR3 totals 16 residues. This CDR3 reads CASRLNRQGNTDTQYF. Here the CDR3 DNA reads TGTGCAAGTCGCTTAAATCGCCAGGGTAACACAGATACGCAGTATTTT.

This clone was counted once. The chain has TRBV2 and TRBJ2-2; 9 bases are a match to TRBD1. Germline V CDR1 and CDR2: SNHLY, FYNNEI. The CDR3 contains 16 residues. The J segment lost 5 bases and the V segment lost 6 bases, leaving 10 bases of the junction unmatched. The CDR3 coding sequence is TGTGCCAGCAGGATATCCGGGACAGGGTTAACCGGGGAGCTGTTTTTT. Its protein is CASRISGTGLTGELFF.

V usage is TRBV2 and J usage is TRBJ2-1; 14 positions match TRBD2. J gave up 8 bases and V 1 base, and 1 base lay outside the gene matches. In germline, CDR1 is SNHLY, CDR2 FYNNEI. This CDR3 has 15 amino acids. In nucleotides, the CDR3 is TGTGCCAGCAGTGAAGGACTAGCGGGAGGGTATGAGCAGTTCTTC. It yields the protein CASSEGLAGGYEQFF.